This is a list of T cell receptor beta chains from one sample in a study of T cell clones after liver transplantation. The method was immunoSEQ multiplex PCR; TCRdb's version includes in-frame clones alone and lacks a portion of them. The sample yields under 130,000 clones, around 80% seen once. This material consisted of CD4+ T cells from blood, taken 45 to 50 months after liver transplant. Receptors originate from a human patient who received a liver transplant. Some T cells may be the graft donor's. Both conserved end residues are part of each CDR3. The D gene is left open where the match is weak. The size field is filled for only some rows; it gives once, few, many or a size class.

J | V | size | D | CDR3 | DNA
TRBJ1-4 | TRBV2 | - | - | CASSSREKLFF | TGTGCCAGCAGCTCCAGAGAAAAACTGTTTTTT
TRBJ2-6 | TRBV7-3 | - | TRBD2 | CASSSAPGLAGSGANVLTF | TGTGCCAGCAGCTCGGCTCCGGGACTAGCGGGCTCAGGGGCCAACGTCCTGACTTTC
TRBJ2-3 | TRBV7-2 | - | - | CASSLALSTDTQYF | TGTGCCAGCAGCTTAGCGCTCAGCACAGATACGCAGTATTTT
TRBJ1-2 | TRBV19 | medium-sized | - | CASSRSLYGYTF | TGTGCCAGTAGTCGCAGTCTCTATGGCTACACCTTC
TRBJ2-7 | TRBV30 | - | - | CAWREALAAISYEQYF | TGTGCCTGGAGGGAAGCCTTGGCGGCAATCTCCTACGAGCAGTACTTC
TRBJ2-1 | TRBV7-2 | - | - | CASSLTRGGQQFF | TGTGCCAGCAGCTTAACGAGGGGGGGCCAGCAGTTCTTC
TRBJ1-4 | TRBV6-1 | - | TRBD1 | CASRLQGSNEKLFF | TGTGCCAGCAGGCTACAGGGGTCTAATGAAAAACTGTTTTTT
TRBJ2-7 | TRBV6-1 | - | - | CASRPTLTASYEQYF | TGTGCCAGCAGGCCTACGTTGACAGCCTCCTACGAGCAGTACTTC
TRBJ1-1 | TRBV4-3 | - | - | CASSRDGISRTEAFF | TGCGCCAGCAGCCGAGACGGGATTTCGCGCACTGAAGCTTTCTTT
TRBJ2-3 | TRBV5-1 | - | TRBD2 | CASSYSGPSTDTQYF | TGCGCCAGCAGTTATAGCGGGCCTAGCACAGATACGCAGTATTTT
TRBJ2-7 | TRBV7-2 | - | - | CASSKGTYPYEQYF | TGTGCCAGCAGCAAGGGGACTTACCCCTACGAGCAGTACTTC
TRBJ2-1 | TRBV27 | - | TRBD1 | CASKKPGQHNEQFF | TGTGCCAGCAAGAAACCGGGACAGCACAATGAGCAGTTCTTC
TRBJ1-1 | TRBV7-3 | - | - | CASSLNDVNTEAFF | TGTGCCAGCAGCTTAAATGACGTGAACACTGAAGCTTTCTTT
TRBJ1-2 | TRBV4-1 | - | - | CASSQERSGFYGYTF | TGCGCCAGCAGCCAAGAGCGGTCTGGCTTCTATGGCTACACCTTC
TRBJ2-2 | TRBV6-1 | - | - | CASSLLTLWGGELFF | TGTGCCAGCAGCCTACTCACACTATGGGGCGGGGAGCTGTTTTTT
TRBJ2-3 | TRBV5-6 | - | - | CASSLMWGTDTQYF | TGTGCCAGCAGCTTAATGTGGGGCACAGATACGCAGTATTTT
TRBJ1-2 | TRBV6-1 | - | - | CASSETGEVFGYTF | TGTGCCAGCAGTGAGACGGGCGAGGTTTTTGGCTACACCTTC
TRBJ1-5 | TRBV5-8 | - | - | CASSLFKGGNQPQHF | TGTGCCAGCAGCTTGTTTAAGGGCGGGAATCAGCCCCAGCATTTT
TRBJ1-4 | TRBV11-2 | - | TRBD1 | CASSFPGQGNEKLFF | TGTGCCAGCAGCTTTCCGGGACAGGGGAATGAAAAACTGTTTTTT
TRBJ2-3 | TRBV5-4 | - | TRBD1 | CASSLDRGLNTDTQYF | TGTGCCAGCAGCTTGGACAGGGGGCTGAACACAGATACGCAGTATTTT
TRBJ1-2 | TRBV28 | - | - | CASSFANRNYGYTF | TGTGCCAGCAGTTTTGCCAACAGAAACTATGGCTACACCTTC
TRBJ2-1 | TRBV19 | - | TRBD1 | CASSTTFPGQGSQINEQFF | TGTGCCAGTAGTACTACTTTTCCGGGACAGGGGTCGCAAATCAATGAGCAGTTCTTC
TRBJ1-5 | TRBV7-2 | - | TRBD1 | CASSLSTGTGSQPQHF | TGTGCCAGCAGCTTATCGACCGGGACAGGGTCTCAGCCCCAGCATTTT
TRBJ1-2 | TRBV19 | - | - | CASTQGANYGYTF | TGTGCCAGTACGCAAGGAGCTAACTATGGCTACACCTTC
TRBJ2-7 | TRBV28 | - | TRBD1 | CASSPGTGGLYEQYF | TGTGCCAGCAGTCCGGGGACAGGGGGCCTCTACGAGCAGTACTTC
TRBJ1-1 | TRBV11-2 | - | - | CASSLVLGVRNTEAFF | TGTGCCAGCAGCTTAGTCCTAGGGGTGCGGAACACTGAAGCTTTCTTT
TRBJ2-7 | TRBV5-1 | - | TRBD1 | CASSLGGQDSYEQYF | TGCGCCAGCAGCTTGGGGGGACAGGATTCCTACGAGCAGTACTTC
TRBJ1-5 | TRBV2 | - | - | CASSPGFRGNQPQHF | TGTGCCAGCAGCCCAGGGTTTAGGGGCAATCAGCCCCAGCATTTT
TRBJ1-6 | TRBV5-6 | - | TRBD1 | CASSPRTGVSPLHF | TGTGCCAGCAGCCCACGGACAGGGGTTTCACCCCTCCACTTT
TRBJ2-3 | TRBV2 | - | TRBD2 | CASRGRGVTDTQYF | TGTGCCAGCAGAGGGAGGGGAGTCACAGATACGCAGTATTTT
TRBJ2-1 | TRBV7-2 | - | TRBD2 | CASSLVKRGPGYNEQFF | TGTGCCAGCAGCTTAGTCAAGCGGGGGCCAGGATACAATGAGCAGTTCTTC
TRBJ1-5 | TRBV27 | - | TRBD1 | CASRPTGGRQPQHF | TGTGCCAGCAGGCCGACAGGGGGGAGACAGCCCCAGCATTTT
TRBJ2-3 | TRBV5-1 | - | - | CASSPASSSTDTQYF | TGCGCCAGCAGCCCCGCGAGTTCTAGCACAGATACGCAGTATTTT
TRBJ1-4 | TRBV11-2 | - | - | CASSLDPNPNEKLFF | TGTGCCAGCAGCTTAGATCCAAATCCTAATGAAAAACTGTTTTTT
TRBJ1-2 | TRBV6-5 | - | - | CASSPVRLNYGYTF | TGTGCCAGCTCCCCGGTCAGGCTCAACTATGGCTACACCTTC
TRBJ2-6 | TRBV27 | - | - | CASNLNSGANVLTF | TGTGCCAGCAACCTAAACTCTGGGGCCAACGTCCTGACTTTC
TRBJ1-2 | TRBV9 | once | TRBD1 | CASSSPKGQPNLFNYGYTF | TGTGCCAGCAGCTCACCTAAGGGACAGCCAAACCTCTTTAACTATGGCTACACCTTC
TRBJ2-7 | TRBV10-1 | once | - | CASSEGMGEVYEQYF | TGCGCCAGCAGTGAGGGGATGGGAGAGGTTTACGAGCAGTACTTC
TRBJ1-2 | TRBV6-1 | - | TRBD1 | CASSENHGQARGYGYTF | TGTGCCAGCAGTGAAAATCATGGACAGGCGAGAGGATATGGCTACACCTTC
TRBJ2-5 | TRBV29-1 | - | TRBD1 | CSVEPGQGGTQYF | TGCAGCGTTGAGCCGGGACAGGGGGGGACCCAGTACTTC
TRBJ2-1 | TRBV7-7 | - | - | CASSLLPRSDEQFF | TGTGCCAGCAGCTTACTTCCCCGGTCGGATGAGCAGTTCTTC
TRBJ1-1 | TRBV28 | - | TRBD1 | CASSARQGAALAFF | TGTGCCAGCAGTGCCCGACAGGGGGCGGCATTAGCTTTCTTT
TRBJ2-7 | TRBV7-9 | - | TRBD1 | CASSLRTGGTNEQYF | TGTGCCAGCAGCTTACGGACAGGGGGCACGAACGAGCAGTACTTC
TRBJ2-1 | TRBV7-3 | - | TRBD2 | CASSWRGALGNEQFF | TGTGCCAGCAGCTGGCGGGGGGCCTTGGGCAATGAGCAGTTCTTC
TRBJ1-1 | TRBV5-1 | - | - | CASRYRENTEAFF | TGCGCCAGCCGATACAGGGAAAACACTGAAGCTTTCTTT
TRBJ2-7 | TRBV19 | - | TRBD1 | CASNQTSGQVNYEQYF | TGTGCCAGTAACCAAACCTCGGGACAGGTTAACTACGAGCAGTACTTC
TRBJ1-1 | TRBV19 | few | - | CASHLTGGRTEAFF | TGTGCCAGTCATTTGACAGGAGGAAGGACTGAAGCTTTCTTT
TRBJ1-1 | TRBV4-2 | - | - | CASSRELNTEAFF | TGTGCCAGCAGCCGGGAATTAAACACTGAAGCTTTCTTT
TRBJ2-2 | TRBV7-9 | - | - | CASSLVQANTGELFF | TGTGCCAGCAGCTTAGTACAGGCGAACACCGGGGAGCTGTTTTTT
TRBJ1-4 | TRBV4-1 | - | - | CASSLVYGMATNEKLFF | TGCGCCAGCAGCCTTGTCTATGGGATGGCAACTAATGAAAAACTGTTTTTT
TRBJ2-7 | TRBV6-5 | - | TRBD1 | CASSTTGTGGHEQYF | TGTGCCAGCAGTACGACCGGGACAGGGGGCCACGAGCAGTACTTC
TRBJ1-1 | TRBV19 | - | - | CASSIEGATNTEAFF | TGTGCCAGTAGTATAGAGGGGGCTACGAACACTGAAGCTTTCTTT
TRBJ2-5 | TRBV11-1 | - | - | CASKALGTALQETQYF | TGTGCCAGCAAAGCCCTAGGAACCGCCCTTCAAGAGACCCAGTACTTC